These T cell receptor beta chains were read from a single sample in a study of T cells in Graves' hyperthyroidism and ophthalmopathy. One entry per CDR3 protein results from TCRdb running MiXCR on the multiplex PCR reads. The table lists 250,000 to 300,000 distinct CDR3 sequences, roughly 13% of them singletons, with 7.9% in the top ten. The sample was blood. The receptors derive from a middle-aged woman with Graves' hyperthyroidism. CDR3s include the opening cysteine and the closing phenylalanine or tryptophan. The order of the fields is clone size, J gene, D gene, V gene, CDR3 DNA, CDR3 protein. A D gene is named only where the DNA matches it firmly. Clone size is given for some rows only: seen once, a few or many times, or a class if the clone is expanded.

clone_size: many; j_call: TRBJ2-1; d_call: TRBD2; v_call: TRBV20-1; cdr3_nt: TGCAGTGCTAGAATGGCGGGAGTTTTCCATGAGCAGTTCTTC; cdr3_aa: CSARMAGVFHEQFF
clone_size: -; j_call: TRBJ1-1; d_call: TRBD1; v_call: TRBV4-1; cdr3_nt: TGCGCCAGCAGCCAAGATCGAGGACAGGGTAGGAGGTTGAACACTGAAGCTTTCTTT; cdr3_aa: CASSQDRGQGRRLNTEAFF
clone_size: many; j_call: TRBJ2-5; d_call: TRBD1; v_call: TRBV12-3/TRBV12-4; cdr3_nt: TGTGCCAGCAGTCCCGACAGGGATGGGACCCAGTACTTC; cdr3_aa: CASSPDRDGTQYF
clone_size: -; j_call: TRBJ1-5; d_call: -; v_call: TRBV7-9; cdr3_nt: TGTGCCAGCAGCTCAAACAGGGTGAGCAATCAGCCCCAGCATTTT; cdr3_aa: CASSSNRVSNQPQHF
clone_size: -; j_call: TRBJ2-7; d_call: -; v_call: TRBV5-1; cdr3_nt: TGCGCCAGCAGCTTGGAGGGGTCTCCCAGGGATGAGCAGTACTTC; cdr3_aa: CASSLEGSPRDEQYF
clone_size: many; j_call: TRBJ2-7; d_call: TRBD2; v_call: TRBV2; cdr3_nt: TGTGCCAGCTGTCCGCAGGGAGGCGGACTAGCGGGAAGCGAGCAGTACTTC; cdr3_aa: CASCPQGGGLAGSEQYF
clone_size: many; j_call: TRBJ2-5; d_call: -; v_call: TRBV11-3; cdr3_nt: TGTGCCAGCAGCTTCGAGGGGCAAGAGACCCAGTACTTC; cdr3_aa: CASSFEGQETQYF
clone_size: many; j_call: TRBJ2-7; d_call: -; v_call: TRBV25-1; cdr3_nt: TGTGCCAGCAGTGCCCACGGGACGTTTAACGAGCAGTACTTC; cdr3_aa: CASSAHGTFNEQYF
clone_size: many; j_call: TRBJ1-2; d_call: TRBD1; v_call: TRBV9; cdr3_nt: TGTGCCAGCAGCGTAGGGACAGGCGGAATCTATGGCTACACCTTC; cdr3_aa: CASSVGTGGIYGYTF
clone_size: many; j_call: TRBJ1-6; d_call: -; v_call: TRBV10-3; cdr3_nt: TGTGCCATCAGGGACAGCCGGACGGTATATAATTCACCCCTCCACTTT; cdr3_aa: CAIRDSRTVYNSPLHF
clone_size: -; j_call: TRBJ2-5; d_call: -; v_call: TRBV20-1; cdr3_nt: TGCAGTGCCGCGGGACACCAAGAGACCCAGTACTTC; cdr3_aa: CSAAGHQETQYF
clone_size: many; j_call: TRBJ2-3; d_call: TRBD2; v_call: TRBV19; cdr3_nt: TGTGCCAGTAGTACAAGGACTAGCGGGAGCCGCCACCTTTTCACAGATACGCAGTATTTT; cdr3_aa: CASSTRTSGSRHLFTDTQYF
clone_size: many; j_call: TRBJ1-5; d_call: -; v_call: TRBV3-1; cdr3_nt: TGTGCCAGCAGCCAAGACCTGAATCAGCCCCAGCATTTT; cdr3_aa: CASSQDLNQPQHF
clone_size: few; j_call: TRBJ1-5; d_call: -; v_call: TRBV5-1; cdr3_nt: TGCGCCAGCAGCTTGGTTGGGGGCAATCAGCCCCAGCATTTT; cdr3_aa: CASSLVGGNQPQHF
clone_size: many; j_call: TRBJ1-5; d_call: -; v_call: TRBV2; cdr3_nt: TGTGCCAGCAGTAGGACGGTGACCCAGCATTTT; cdr3_aa: CASSRTVTQHF
clone_size: many; j_call: TRBJ1-5; d_call: -; v_call: TRBV12-3/TRBV12-4; cdr3_nt: TGTGCCAGCAGTCATGGGGGACGATCGGGTTATCAGCCCCAGCATTTT; cdr3_aa: CASSHGGRSGYQPQHF
clone_size: many; j_call: TRBJ2-3; d_call: -; v_call: TRBV3-1; cdr3_nt: TGTGCCAGCAGCCAAAGGAACACAGATACGCAGTATTTT; cdr3_aa: CASSQRNTDTQYF
clone_size: many; j_call: TRBJ1-5; d_call: -; v_call: TRBV6-2/TRBV6-3; cdr3_nt: TGTGCCAGCAGGGACAGATGGGGTCAGCCCCAGCATTTT; cdr3_aa: CASRDRWGQPQHF
clone_size: many; j_call: TRBJ1-2; d_call: -; v_call: TRBV2; cdr3_nt: TGTGCCAGCTCGGGACCCACGGGCTATGGCTACACCTTC; cdr3_aa: CASSGPTGYGYTF
clone_size: many; j_call: TRBJ2-5; d_call: TRBD1; v_call: TRBV10-3; cdr3_nt: TGTGCCATCAGTGAGTCTGCGGGACAGGGGGAAGAGACCCAGTACTTC; cdr3_aa: CAISESAGQGEETQYF
clone_size: few; j_call: TRBJ1-1; d_call: -; v_call: TRBV20-1; cdr3_nt: TGCAGTGCTAGTGTACAGAACACTGAAGCTTTCTTT; cdr3_aa: CSASVQNTEAFF
clone_size: many; j_call: TRBJ2-3; d_call: -; v_call: TRBV12-3/TRBV12-4; cdr3_nt: TGTGCCAGCAGTTTGGGTGACTACCCCGGACCAACAGATACGCAGTATTTT; cdr3_aa: CASSLGDYPGPTDTQYF
clone_size: few; j_call: TRBJ2-3; d_call: -; v_call: TRBV6-2/TRBV6-3; cdr3_nt: TGTGCCAGCAGAAGATTGGATACGCAGTATTTT; cdr3_aa: CASRRLDTQYF
clone_size: many; j_call: TRBJ1-2; d_call: -; v_call: TRBV20-1; cdr3_nt: TGCAGTGCTACAGACAACTATGGCTACACCTTC; cdr3_aa: CSATDNYGYTF
clone_size: many; j_call: TRBJ1-4; d_call: TRBD1; v_call: TRBV7-2; cdr3_nt: TGTGCCAGCAGCTTACCGGGACAGGGGACTGAAAAACTGTTTTTT; cdr3_aa: CASSLPGQGTEKLFF
clone_size: once; j_call: TRBJ1-5; d_call: TRBD1; v_call: TRBV6-2/TRBV6-3; cdr3_nt: TGTGCCAGCAGTTACGGGACAGCCAATCAGCCCCAGCATTTT; cdr3_aa: CASSYGTANQPQHF
clone_size: many; j_call: TRBJ2-3; d_call: -; v_call: TRBV11-2; cdr3_nt: TGTGCCAGCAGCCGACTACTCCCTAGCACAGATACGCAGTATTTT; cdr3_aa: CASSRLLPSTDTQYF
clone_size: many; j_call: TRBJ1-3; d_call: -; v_call: TRBV12-3/TRBV12-4; cdr3_nt: TGTGCCAGCAGTCACAACAGGGCGAGGCCCTCTGGAAACACCATATATTTT; cdr3_aa: CASSHNRARPSGNTIYF
clone_size: many; j_call: TRBJ2-7; d_call: TRBD1; v_call: TRBV28; cdr3_nt: TGTGCCAGCAGTTTGTTGGACAGGGCCTACGAGCAGTACTTC; cdr3_aa: CASSLLDRAYEQYF
clone_size: -; j_call: TRBJ2-1; d_call: TRBD1; v_call: TRBV13; cdr3_nt: TGTGCCAGCAGCGTCGGCAGGGGGCAGCAGTTCTTC; cdr3_aa: CASSVGRGQQFF
clone_size: -; j_call: TRBJ1-4; d_call: -; v_call: TRBV29-1; cdr3_nt: TGCAGCGTTGAAGGGGTAACCCCGGGAAAACTGTTTTTT; cdr3_aa: CSVEGVTPGKLFF
clone_size: few; j_call: TRBJ2-3; d_call: TRBD2; v_call: TRBV2; cdr3_nt: TGTGCCAGCAGCCCTAGCGGGATCGGGGCAGATACGCAGTATTTT; cdr3_aa: CASSPSGIGADTQYF
clone_size: few; j_call: TRBJ2-5; d_call: TRBD1; v_call: TRBV4-1; cdr3_nt: TGCGCCAGCAGCCAGTTCGGGACAGCTCAAGAGACCCAGTACTTC; cdr3_aa: CASSQFGTAQETQYF
clone_size: few; j_call: TRBJ2-3; d_call: TRBD1; v_call: TRBV14; cdr3_nt: TGTGCCAGCGGCCAAGGGTCAGGGGGCGCGGATACGCAGTATTTT; cdr3_aa: CASGQGSGGADTQYF
clone_size: many; j_call: TRBJ2-7; d_call: -; v_call: TRBV7-2; cdr3_nt: TGTGCCAGCAGCACAGCACCCGGAGGATACGAGCAGTACTTC; cdr3_aa: CASSTAPGGYEQYF
clone_size: -; j_call: TRBJ2-5; d_call: -; v_call: TRBV12-3/TRBV12-4; cdr3_nt: TGTGCCAGCAGTCTGGGGACATGGCAAGAGACCCAGTACTTC; cdr3_aa: CASSLGTWQETQYF
clone_size: -; j_call: TRBJ1-5; d_call: -; v_call: TRBV20-1; cdr3_nt: TGCAGTGCTAGAGATCAGAGGGGTGGACAGCCCCAGCATTTT; cdr3_aa: CSARDQRGGQPQHF
clone_size: few; j_call: TRBJ1-2; d_call: -; v_call: TRBV12-3/TRBV12-4; cdr3_nt: TGTGCCAGCAGTTTAGGGACACGGAGCTATGGCTACACCTTC; cdr3_aa: CASSLGTRSYGYTF
clone_size: -; j_call: TRBJ2-7; d_call: TRBD1; v_call: TRBV28; cdr3_nt: TGTGCCACTAAGCACGACAGGGTGGGAAACTACGAGCAGTACTTC; cdr3_aa: CATKHDRVGNYEQYF
clone_size: -; j_call: TRBJ1-5; d_call: -; v_call: TRBV10-3; cdr3_nt: TGTGCCGTCACAAACTGGCAGACCAACAATCAGCCCCAGCATTTT; cdr3_aa: CAVTNWQTNNQPQHF
clone_size: many; j_call: TRBJ2-1; d_call: -; v_call: TRBV7-2; cdr3_nt: TGTGCCAGCAGCTTAGTAGGTGGCTCCTACAATGAGCAGTTCTTC; cdr3_aa: CASSLVGGSYNEQFF
clone_size: many; j_call: TRBJ2-5; d_call: -; v_call: TRBV11-2; cdr3_nt: TGTGCCAGCAGCTTATCGGTGGCTAGGGCTGAGACCCAGTACTTC; cdr3_aa: CASSLSVARAETQYF
clone_size: many; j_call: TRBJ2-3; d_call: -; v_call: TRBV12-3/TRBV12-4; cdr3_nt: TGTGCCAGCAGTTTAGAAATAGATACGCAGTATTTT; cdr3_aa: CASSLEIDTQYF
clone_size: -; j_call: TRBJ2-3; d_call: TRBD1; v_call: TRBV5-6; cdr3_nt: TGTGCCAGCAGCTTGGGTCGGACAGGGTACACAGATACGCAGTATTTT; cdr3_aa: CASSLGRTGYTDTQYF
clone_size: many; j_call: TRBJ1-1; d_call: -; v_call: TRBV12-5; cdr3_nt: TGTGCTAGTGGTTTGGGGTTCGGGGCAGGGAACACTGAAGCTTTCTTT; cdr3_aa: CASGLGFGAGNTEAFF
clone_size: many; j_call: TRBJ2-3; d_call: TRBD2; v_call: TRBV5-8; cdr3_nt: TGTGCCAGCAGCTTGCCCCCGGGAGCGGGGTCCACAGATACGCAGTATTTT; cdr3_aa: CASSLPPGAGSTDTQYF
clone_size: -; j_call: TRBJ1-2; d_call: TRBD1; v_call: TRBV2; cdr3_nt: TGTGCCAGCAGTCCAGCAACTTCGTGGGACAGTCTTAACTATGGCTACACCTTC; cdr3_aa: CASSPATSWDSLNYGYTF